This paragraph covers one T cell receptor beta chain sequence. This clone appeared once. This clone's antigen is unknown. Nothing much larger sits one base from this clone, and base qualities are not available. This entry comes from a study of shared clonotypes between healthy human individuals (TCRdb year 2020). Notes on the research overall: The cohort included three men and a couple of women between 18 and 49 years of age. The study deeply sequenced blood TCR repertoires of about 5 healthy adults to estimate repertoire size and the extent of clonotype sharing between individuals. Per donor, leukapheresis produced somewhere between about 0.9 and 9.5 billion PBMCs. To increase sequencing depth and limit assay-specific biases, different laboratories used diverse techniques to prepare libraries and sequence TCR repertoires.

Using the deep immunoSEQ assay, TCR CDR3 regions were amplified from genomic DNA by multiplex PCR. Genomic DNA extracted from each cell subset was distributed evenly over all wells of several immunoSEQ 96-well plates, and each plate served as one replicate. For unsorted PBMC, around 0.3 ug genomic DNA, equal to 25,000 to 35,000 T cell genomes, was loaded into each replicate PCR. Ten immunoSEQ deep assay plates were used to sequence the unsorted PBMC genomic DNA. Purified libraries were measured with a Qubit 3.0 fluorometer, size-checked on a Bioanalyzer 2100, and measured again with the KAPA Library Quantification kit. Every immunoSEQ 96-well plate was sequenced on a dedicated single-read 150-cycle Illumina NextSeq 550 flow cell. Per the source publication's procedure: Because the immunoSEQ output held only junctional sequences and lacked quality scores, the filtering could not match the filtering applied to full-length reads. To assign V/J genes and CDR3, sequences were annotated against IMGT germline references using PyIR, a Python wrapper for IgBLAST v1.9. Reads with weak V/J assignments (E-value above 1e-6), missing CDR3, stop codons, out-of-frame junctions, or ambiguous translated residues were removed. V3J clonotypes were defined as sequences sharing the same inferred V gene, J gene, and CDR3 amino acid sequence. Percentage overlap between repertoires was calculated by dividing the number of shared unique clonotypes by the size of the smaller repertoire. Repertoire richness was assessed with RTK rarefaction, the Chao1 estimator, and Recon v2.1 estimates of unobserved clonotypes. Imported from immuneACCESS, the table was reduced by TCRdb to in-frame sequences with V and J called. These copies leave out some clones; in studies compared against another copy, an unresolved V gene accounts for under half, and the cause of the remainder is not known. V and J calls and clone size are as listed in that table; D and trimming were resolved from the DNA. Here the sample has roughly 500,000 clones; 70% to 85% occur a single time. The ten largest make up about 12% of the sample.

The donors were healthy, HIV-negative adults who had no recently reported acute infections or vaccinations. All donors were Caucasian adults living in Nashville, Tennessee, USA. For unsorted samples, approximately 81 million PBMCs were counted, and genomic DNA was extracted using the QIAamp DNA Blood Mini kit. Blood was collected by leukapheresis, and PBMCs were isolated by Ficoll-Histopaque density gradient centrifugation and then cryopreserved in liquid nitrogen vapor phase. The CDR3, cysteine through phenylalanine, is 15 amino acids long. The sequence is cut down to CDR3 DNA, 45 bases in frame from base 1. Trimming removed 0 bases from V and 4 bases from J, leaving 15 bases between the germline ends. From a lookup of the germline V gene, CDR1 and CDR2 are SQVTM and ANQGSEA. General study outcomes and caveats: Only blood was sampled, and tissue TCR repertoires likely differ from those in blood. The genetic and exposure-history diversity represented was limited by the small number of donors. Pairwise subsampling indicated that sequencing depth was expected to affect the degree of clonotype sharing among donors.

This receptor chain uses TRBV29-1 and TRBJ1-2; TRBD1 might be the D gene, on 6 matching bases. Specimen: PBMCs. The TCR was taken from a woman aged 40-49 years in good health. Some clones in this sample may be carry-over from other donors' samples. The nucleotide sequence reads as follows: TGCAGCGTTGAAGATCTGGCCACAGGGATCTATGGCTACACCTTC. Translated, this gives CSVEDLATGIYGYTF.